This T cell receptor (beta chain) came from a study of cytomegalovirus exposure and HLA in healthy donors. Study background: From donors who were HLA-typed, an early data release held approximately 80 million unique TCRs. The study, taken as a whole, reports: Reportedly, fewer N-insertions than the approximately 700-donor mean appeared in an Asian-associated ancestry cluster in a later analysis. When analyzed later, a missense DCLRE1C variant was found to be linked to TCR beta V- and J-gene trimming. The study put 160 or so TCR beta chains on its list as cytomegalovirus-associated.

Researchers ran the PCR with 60 Vbeta and 13 Jbeta primers. Data came from immunoSEQ multiplex PCR; TCRdb stores just in-frame clones and leaves some out. The data show over 150,000 clones, 70% to 90% seen once. For this clone: Its specificity is unknown.

The CDR3 consists of 16 residues. V lost 0 bases, J lost 4 bases, and 13 bases lay in between. The germline V gene has CDR1 MGHRA and CDR2 YSYEKL. This TCR derives from a woman aged 25 to 39 in good health and CMV-seronegative. V usage is TRBV4-1 and J usage is TRBJ2-1; unclear D gene. The sequenced sample was PBMCs. CDR3 sequence: CASSQDWPVSYNEQFF. DNA for the CDR3: TGCGCCAGCAGCCAAGATTGGCCCGTCAGTTACAATGAGCAGTTCTTC.